The 20 T cell receptor beta chains below all came from one sample that was sequenced in a study of blood T cell repertoires in COVID-19. Clones were read by immunoSEQ multiplex PCR, and TCRdb kept only the in-frame ones, dropping some. In the table there are around 140,000 clones, 84% of which are singletons. Source material: peripheral blood. These receptor sequences come from a man aged 30-40 years with COVID-19, enrolled during active disease.

J is TRBJ1-2 and V is TRBV4-1; D possibly corresponds to TRBD1 (6 bases). Germline V gene sequence: CDR1 MGHRA, CDR2 YSYEKL. CDR3 length equals 14 residues. With 4 bases removed from V and 5 bases from J, the gap between germline ends came to 14 bases. CDR3 nucleotides: TGCGCCAGCAGCCGGACAGCGGGGTTATATGGCTACACCTTC. Protein product: CASSRTAGLYGYTF.

The V and J genes are TRBV19 and TRBJ2-7, with a possible D match to TRBD2 (6 bases). Trimming removed 6 bases from V and 1 base from J, with 10 bases in between. The CDR3 totals 13 residues. Germline assignment: CDR1 LNHDA and CDR2 SQIVND (reference sequence). The CDR3 sequence: CASRGTSSYEQYF. The DNA of the CDR3 is TGTGCCAGTAGAGGGACTTCATCCTACGAGCAGTACTTC.

The genes are TRBV7-2 and TRBJ1-1; no clear D gene. Trimming removed 4 bases from V and 1 base from J, with 7 bases in between. CDR1 is SGHTA, CDR2 FQGNSA, per germline. There are 13 residues in the CDR3. In DNA, the CDR3 is TGTGCCAGCAGCTCAAGACAGAACACTGAAGCTTTCTTT. Translated, it gives CASSSRQNTEAFF.

V gene TRBV28 combines with J gene TRBJ2-4, with D uncertain. Germline-derived CDR1 and CDR2 are MDHEN and SYDVKM. This CDR3 spans 12 amino acids. V was clipped by 4 bases and J by 5 bases, with 6 bases between them. CDR3 loop: CASSSPQNIQYF. The CDR3 DNA follows: TGTGCCAGCAGTTCTCCTCAAAACATTCAGTACTTC. The full variable domain, rest sourced from reference TRBV28 and TRBJ2-4, is DVKVTQSSRYLVKRTGEKVFLECVQDMDHENMFWYRQDPGLGLRLIYFSYDVKMKEKGDIPEGYSVSREKKERFSLILESASTNQTSMYLCASSSPQNIQYFGAGTRLSVL.

This chain connects TRBV29-1 to TRBJ1-2; 10 bases are shared with TRBD1. J gave up 8 bases and V 3 bases, and 12 bases lay outside the gene matches. Germline V gene data show CDR1 as SQVTM and CDR2 as ANQGSEA. The CDR3 runs to 15 residues. The DNA for the CDR3 is TGCAGCGTTGACCGGGACAGGGGTCGGGTCCAGGGCTACACCTTC. Its protein is CSVDRDRGRVQGYTF.

The V and J genes are TRBV30 and TRBJ1-1; D might be TRBD1 (6 bases). CDR1 and CDR2 (germline): GTSNPN, SVGIG (reference sequence). The germline V and J ends were trimmed by 4 bases and 1 base, with 10 bases remaining between them. The CDR3 sequence is 13 residues long. The CDR3 nucleotides read TGTGCCTGGAATTTGGGGGCGAACACTGAAGCTTTCTTT. Its translation is CAWNLGANTEAFF.

The V and J genes are TRBV7-9 and TRBJ2-1, with D perhaps matching TRBD2 (5 bases). The germline V and J ends were trimmed by 5 bases and 10 bases, with 21 bases remaining between them. There are 15 residues in the CDR3. Germline lookup yields CDR1 SEHNR and CDR2 FQNEAQ (reference sequence). CDR3 amino acids: CASSLPGSLLGEQFF. CDR3 in DNA: TGTGCCAGCAGCCTTCCGGGGTCTTTACTGGGCGAGCAGTTCTTC. Based on the CDR3 plus reference TRBV7-9 and TRBJ2-1, the full variable domain is DTGVSQNPRHKITKRGQNVTFRCDPISEHNRLYWYRQTLGQGPEFLTYFQNEAQLEKSRLLSDRFSAERPKGSFSTLEIQRTEQGDSAMYLCASSLPGSLLGEQFFGPGTRLTVL.

The rearrangement uses TRBV28 and TRBJ1-5, with D tentatively TRBD1 (6 bases). The CDR3 sequence is 14 residues long. Germline loops: CDR1 MDHEN, CDR2 SYDVKM. The DNA of the CDR3 is TGTGCTTCGAGGGGGAGGGAGGGCAATCAGCCCCAGCATTTT. It encodes CASRGREGNQPQHF.

The gene calls are TRBV9 and TRBJ1-4; 7 bases are a match to TRBD1. V shed 0 bases, J shed 6 bases, and the junction held 8 bases outside the gene matches. CDR1 is SGDLS and CDR2 is YYNGEE in the germline V gene. The CDR3 extends over 16 amino acids. CDR3 sequence: CASSVAAGQSDEKLFF. CDR3 nucleotide sequence: TGTGCCAGCAGCGTAGCTGCGGGACAGTCGGATGAAAAACTGTTTTTT. Complete variable domain (other parts from reference TRBV9 and TRBJ1-4): DSGVTQTPKHLITATGQRVTLRCSPRSGDLSVYWYQQSLDQGLQFLIQYYNGEERAKGNILERFSAQQFPDLHSELNLSSLELGDSALYFCASSVAAGQSDEKLFFGSGTQLSVL.

V usage is TRBV28 and J usage is TRBJ1-6; D not resolved. CDR3 length equals 15 residues. Trimming pared 7 bases from V and 0 bases from J, leaving 10 bases between. The V gene's germline CDR1 is MDHEN and CDR2 SYDVKM. This CDR3 is CASTFGSSYNSPLHF. CDR3 sequence (DNA): TGTGCCAGCACATTTGGGAGCTCCTATAATTCACCCCTCCACTTT.

The chain couples TRBV29-1 to TRBJ2-7; 10 bases map to TRBD2. J was trimmed by 2 bases and V by 2 bases; bases with no gene match: 0. The CDR3 sequence is 13 residues long. CDR1 is SQVTM, CDR2 ANQGSEA, per germline. The CDR3 region is CSVELAGAYEQYF. DNA of the CDR3: TGCAGCGTTGAACTAGCGGGGGCCTACGAGCAGTACTTC.

The rearrangement uses TRBV19 and TRBJ2-7, with 10 bases identical to TRBD1. The CDR3 runs to 19 residues. Germline assignment: CDR1 LNHDA and CDR2 SQIVND (reference sequence). V was clipped by 4 bases and J by 2 bases; unmatched bases: 17. DNA for the CDR3: TGTGCCAGTAGTAGACAGGGGGCGCATATAGGACTAAGAGCCTACGAGCAGTACTTC. This translates into CASSRQGAHIGLRAYEQYF.

This clone was picked up a small number of times. The rearrangement links TRBV10-1 to TRBJ1-5; 7 nucleotides match TRBD1. The CDR3 length is 13 residues. CDR1 WNHNN and CDR2 SYGVQD come from the germline V gene (reference sequence). After removal of 9 bases from V and 5 bases from J, the junction contained 7 bases not matched to a gene. DNA for the CDR3: TGCGCCAGTTCTACAGGGGTGGATCAGCCCCAGCATTTT. Its protein is CASSTGVDQPQHF.

The rearrangement uses TRBV5-4 and TRBJ2-2, with 8 bases aligning to TRBD1. The CDR3 has 15 amino acids. The trim removed 4 bases at V and 4 bases at J, leaving 6 bases unmatched. CDR1 and CDR2 from the germline V gene are SGHNT and YYREEE (reference sequence). In nucleotides, the CDR3 is TGTGCCAGCAGCACCGGACAGGGAGGCACCGGGGAGCTGTTTTTT. It specifies CASSTGQGGTGELFF.

This clone was recorded once. This chain links TRBV19 with TRBJ2-2; possible D gene TRBD2, 6 bases. The CDR3 has 13 residues. Looked up from germline, CDR1 is LNHDA and CDR2 is SQIVND (reference sequence). With 7 bases removed from V and 5 bases from J, the gap between germline ends came to 11 bases. The CDR3 reads CASNDRGTGELFF. Here the CDR3 DNA reads TGTGCCAGTAATGACCGGGGGACCGGGGAGCTGTTTTTT.

The rearrangement joins TRBV29-1 to TRBJ2-7; perhaps TRBD1 as D (6 bases). The CDR3 has 13 amino acids. Germline V gives CDR1 SQVTM, CDR2 ANQGSEA. The V end was cut by 6 bases, the J end by 5 bases, with 17 bases between. CDR3 loop: CSVEDSDRHEQYF. The CDR3, as DNA: TGCAGCGTGGAGGACAGCGACAGGCACGAGCAGTACTTC.

The rearrangement links TRBV5-4 to TRBJ1-2; the match to TRBD1 covers 7 bases. Per germline, CDR1 SGHNT and CDR2 YYREEE (reference sequence). The trim removed 0 bases at V and 2 bases at J, leaving 1 base unmatched. The CDR3 is 14 amino acids. CDR3 bases: TGTGCCAGCAGCTTGGAGACAGGGAACTATGGCTACACCTTC. This sequence encodes CASSLETGNYGYTF.

CDR3 in amino acids: CASSGRLAGGPIDTQYF. The DNA for the CDR3 is TGTGCCAGCAGCGGAAGACTAGCGGGAGGGCCGATAGATACGCAGTATTTT. J is TRBJ2-3 and V is TRBV7-9; 14 positions agree with TRBD2. Looked up from germline, CDR1 is SEHNR and CDR2 is FQNEAQ (reference sequence). V lost 5 bases and J lost 5; bases outside the gene matches: 9. This CDR3 has 17 residues.

The chain links TRBV4-1 to TRBJ1-6; 7 bases agree with TRBD1. Germline V gene data show CDR1 as MGHRA and CDR2 as YSYEKL. V dropped 4 bases and J dropped 6; count of bases not matched to a gene: 3. There are 14 residues in the CDR3. The CDR3 DNA follows: TGCGCCAGCAGCCCGACAGGGAGTAATTCACCCCTCCACTTT. Amino acid sequence: CASSPTGSNSPLHF.

The rearrangement joins TRBV12-3 or TRBV12-4 to TRBJ1-1; TRBD1 aligns across 8 bases. CDR3 length: 13 residues. Germline trimming cut 7 bases from V and 6 bases from J; bases unmatched to any gene: 7. CDR3 DNA sequence: TGTGCCAGCACCCCCAGGGGGCAAGCTGAAGCTTTCTTT. Its protein product is CASTPRGQAEAFF.